Presented here are 31 T cell receptor beta chains from one specimen sequenced in a study of T cell responses to AZD1222 COVID-19 vaccine. Using immunoSEQ multiplex PCR, the repertoire was profiled, and TCRdb retains in-frame clones only, with some absent. The repertoire holds 130,000 or so clones, with 80% to 90% as singletons. The material sequenced was peripheral blood, taken on day 0 of AZD1222 vaccination. Receptors originate from an adult in good health.

The chain joins TRBV28 to TRBJ1-5; D is possibly TRBD1 (6 bases). The CDR3 has 14 residues. Germline V CDR1 and CDR2: MDHEN, SYDVKM. The V and J ends lost 6 bases and 0 bases respectively, with 9 bases between them. The CDR3 sequence: CASRDRNSNQPQHF. The CDR3 coding sequence is TGTGCCAGCAGGGACAGAAATAGCAATCAGCCCCAGCATTTT.

The J gene is TRBJ2-2, the V gene TRBV19; D is possibly TRBD2 (7 bases). Trimming removed 3 bases at V and 5 bases at J, with 22 bases between. Germline V gene data show CDR1 as LNHDA and CDR2 as SQIVND (reference sequence). The CDR3 length is 18 residues. This CDR3 is CASSIRALGGGRTGELFF. The CDR3 nucleotides read TGTGCCAGTAGTATTCGGGCACTCGGGGGCGGGAGAACCGGGGAGCTGTTTTTT.

V is TRBV7-2 and J is TRBJ2-3; 9 bases map to TRBD1. The CDR3 length is 16 residues. Trimming removed 5 bases from V and 1 base from J; junction bases left unmatched: 7. Germline V gene sequence: CDR1 SGHTA, CDR2 FQGNSA. The CDR3 loop is CASSPQGAQGTDTQYF. As DNA, the CDR3 is TGTGCCAGCAGCCCACAGGGGGCGCAGGGCACAGATACGCAGTATTTT.

The V gene is TRBV5-4, the J gene TRBJ2-5; D is possibly TRBD1 (7 bases). Trimming cost V 4 bases and J 1 base, with 14 bases left between them. Germline CDR1 and CDR2: SGHNT and YYREEE (reference sequence). This CDR3 spans 15 amino acids. CDR3 sequence (DNA): TGTGCCAGCAGCCCGCGCGGGACAGTCCAAGAGACCCAGTACTTC. Protein sequence: CASSPRGTVQETQYF.

This chain connects TRBV19 to TRBJ1-2, with 7 bases identical to TRBD1. The CDR3 length is 14 residues. Trimming cost V 5 bases and J 7 bases; bases outside gene matches: 10. Germline V gives CDR1 LNHDA, CDR2 SQIVND (reference sequence). Written as DNA, the CDR3 is TGTGCCAGTAGTTGGGGACAGTCAAGTCTTGGCTACACCTTC. Translated, it gives CASSWGQSSLGYTF. Full variable domain (outside the CDR3, taken from reference TRBV19 and TRBJ1-2): DGGITQSPKYLFRKEGQNVTLSCEQNLNHDAMYWYRQDPGQGLRLIYYSQIVNDFQKGDIAEGYSVSREKKESFPLTVTSAQKNPTAFYLCASSWGQSSLGYTFGSGTRLTVV.

The chain combines TRBV4-3 with TRBJ2-7; D may correspond to TRBD1 or TRBD2 (6 bases each). The CDR3 covers 15 residues. Looked up from germline, CDR1 is LGHNA and CDR2 is YSLEER. Trimming shortened V by 0 bases and J by 1 base, and 10 bases separated the two germline ends. Here the CDR3 reads CASSQERGESYEQYF. In DNA, the CDR3 is TGCGCCAGCAGCCAAGAAAGGGGGGAATCCTACGAGCAGTACTTC.

There are a few counts of this clone. The chain uses TRBV19 and TRBJ1-1, with D possibly matching TRBD1 (5 bases). CDR1 and CDR2 from the germline V gene are LNHDA and SQIVND (reference sequence). The CDR3 totals 13 residues. V gave up 5 bases and J gave up 3 bases, with 10 bases separating them. The CDR3 sequence: CASSPRGHTEAFF. The CDR3 DNA follows: TGTGCCAGTAGTCCACGGGGCCACACTGAAGCTTTCTTT.

J is TRBJ2-1 and V is TRBV5-4; D is possibly TRBD2 (6 bases). The CDR3 is made up of 16 amino acids. Between the trimmed V and J ends, which lost 4 bases and 1 base, there was a span of 15 bases. CDR1 is SGHNT, CDR2 YYREEE, per germline (reference sequence). In DNA, the CDR3 is TGTGCCAGCAGCATCGAAGCGGGTACGTCCTACAATGAGCAGTTCTTC. It specifies CASSIEAGTSYNEQFF. Based on the CDR3 plus reference TRBV5-4 and TRBJ2-1, the full variable domain is ETGVTQSPTHLIKTRGQQVTLRCSSQSGHNTVSWYQQALGQGPQFIFQYYREEENGRGNFPPRFSGLQFPNYSSELNVNALELDDSALYLCASSIEAGTSYNEQFFGPGTRLTVL.

This clone occurred once. CDR3 sequence reads: CASRPPGGTEAFF. CDR3 DNA: TGCGCCAGCAGACCCCCAGGGGGCACTGAAGCTTTCTTT. The chain joins TRBV5-1 to TRBJ1-1; TRBD1 matches at 7 bases. The CDR3 covers 13 residues. The ends lost 5 bases at V and 4 bases at J; junction bases unmatched: 5. CDR1 is SGHRS, CDR2 YFSETQ, per germline.

This chain connects TRBV5-1 to TRBJ1-2, with 7 bases matching TRBD1. The CDR3 totals 16 residues. Losses at the gene ends were 4 bases for V and 0 bases for J; bases not matched to a gene: 9. Germline V gene sequence: CDR1 SGHRS, CDR2 YFSETQ. Written as DNA, the CDR3 is TGCGCCAGCAGCGGGGGACAGAGGGAAACTAACTATGGCTACACCTTC. It yields the protein CASSGGQRETNYGYTF.

The rearrangement uses TRBV3-1 (or the pseudogene TRBV3-2) and TRBJ1-2; TRBD1 matches at 9 bases. The CDR3 consists of 14 residues. V was pared by 6 bases and J by 7 bases, with 9 bases of the junction left unmatched. Germline CDR1 and CDR2: LGHDT and YNNKEL (reference sequence). The chain's CDR3 is CASSSYRGRGGYTF. In DNA form, the CDR3 reads TGTGCCAGCAGTTCCTACAGGGGGCGCGGTGGCTACACCTTC.

The V and J genes are TRBV7-2 and TRBJ1-5; no reliable D call. Germline V lookup: CDR1 SGHTA, CDR2 FQGNSA. The V end lost 4 bases, the J end lost 3 bases, and 13 bases lay between the germline ends. There are 15 residues in the CDR3. CDR3 sequence: CASSSTGGYNQPQHF. DNA of the CDR3: TGTGCCAGCAGCTCAACGGGCGGATACAATCAGCCCCAGCATTTT.

V and J are TRBV4-3 and TRBJ1-1, with no clear D. The CDR3 totals 14 residues. Trimming took 5 bases from V and 1 from J, leaving 11 bases between them. Germline CDR1 LGHNA, CDR2 YSLEER. CDR3 protein: CASSSGNWNTEAFF. The CDR3 DNA reads TGCGCCAGCAGCTCAGGAAATTGGAACACTGAAGCTTTCTTT.

The chain's CDR3 is CSALKVGGVWSGANVLTF. Written as DNA, the CDR3 is TGCAGCGCCCTAAAGGTAGGGGGGGTTTGGTCTGGGGCCAACGTCCTGACTTTC. The chain carries TRBV29-1 and TRBJ2-6; D is possibly TRBD2 (7 bases). The V and J ends lost 7 bases and 1 base respectively, with 23 bases between them. The CDR3 is 18 residues long. The germline gives CDR1 SQVTM, CDR2 ANQGSEA.

Turning to this clone: This same CDR3 is encoded by further DNA sequences in the sample. V is TRBV7-9 and J is TRBJ1-4, with TRBD1 matching 7 bases. This CDR3 is built from 15 residues. The ends lost 3 bases at V and 4 bases at J; junction bases unmatched: 5. CDR1 is SEHNR, CDR2 FQNEAQ, per germline (reference sequence). CDR3 DNA sequence: TGTGCCAGCAGCTTGGGGGGACAGTTTAATGAAAAACTGTTTTTT. Translated: CASSLGGQFNEKLFF.

The V gene is TRBV28, the J gene TRBJ2-3, with 9 bases matching TRBD2. CDR1 is MDHEN, CDR2 SYDVKM, per germline. The CDR3 loop spans 17 amino acids. The junction had 12 bases not matched to a gene; V was cut back by 4 bases and J by 4 bases. CDR3: CASSSPGAGGKADTQYF. The CDR3 nucleotides read TGTGCCAGCAGTTCCCCAGGAGCGGGAGGAAAGGCAGATACGCAGTATTTT.

This clone was picked up a small number of times. This rearrangement joins TRBV18 to TRBJ2-5; TRBD2 might be the D (6 bases). Trimming pared 6 bases from V and 1 base from J, leaving 21 bases between. This CDR3 is built from 17 residues. CDR1 and CDR2 (germline): KGHSH, LQKENI. The CDR3 sequence is CASSTGAGRLLQETQYF. In nucleotides, the CDR3 is TGTGCCAGCTCGACCGGGGCGGGAAGATTACTCCAAGAGACCCAGTACTTC.

The genes are TRBV7-9 and TRBJ2-5, with TRBD1 identical over 9 bases. CDR1 is SEHNR, CDR2 FQNEAQ, per germline (reference sequence). Unmatched junction bases numbered 7, after V lost 6 bases and J lost 5 bases. CDR3 length: 14 amino acids. CDR3 protein: CASSSQGAGETQYF. DNA for the CDR3: TGTGCCAGCAGTTCACAGGGGGCAGGGGAGACCCAGTACTTC.

This clone was seen only a few times. The chain links TRBV5-5 to TRBJ2-1, with 13 bases that match TRBD2. This CDR3 has 17 residues. Germline V gives CDR1 SGHKS, CDR2 YYEKEE (reference sequence). The V segment lost 4 bases and the J segment 4 bases; nucleotides outside the gene matches: 8. The CDR3 protein is CASSPRLAGGNYNEQFF. For the CDR3, the DNA is TGTGCCAGCAGCCCTCGACTAGCGGGAGGTAATTACAATGAGCAGTTCTTC.

This sequence joins TRBV5-6 and TRBJ2-7, with D unresolved. Germline CDR1 SGHDT, CDR2 YYEEEE. CDR3 size: 13 residues. The V gene lost 0 bases and the J gene lost 0 bases, with 4 bases spanning the gap. CDR3 coding DNA: TGTGCCAGCAGCTTGGTTGTCTCCTACGAGCAGTACTTC. Protein: CASSLVVSYEQYF.

This clone came up a few times. The gene calls are TRBV2 and TRBJ2-3; 10 bases line up with TRBD2. Germline CDR1 and CDR2: SNHLY and FYNNEI. The J segment lost 4 bases and the V segment lost 6 bases, leaving 7 bases of the junction unmatched. The CDR3 runs to 15 residues. This CDR3 reads CASRTSGIVADTQYF. Here the CDR3 DNA reads TGTGCCAGCAGAACTAGCGGGATCGTCGCAGATACGCAGTATTTT.

V and J are TRBV11-3 and TRBJ2-2; 9 bases are a match to TRBD1. CDR3 length: 15 amino acids. J lost 6 bases, V lost 5 bases, and 7 bases had no gene match. Germline V gives CDR1 SGHNT, CDR2 YENEEA. Written as DNA, the CDR3 is TGTGCCAGCAGCCCCGGACAGGGGAGGGCCGGGGAGCTGTTTTTT. Residues: CASSPGQGRAGELFF.

The sample holds a few counts of this clone. In DNA, the CDR3 is TGTGCCAGCAGCTCGTGGGGCAGTACTCTTTCTGGAAACACCATATATTTT. Its protein is CASSSWGSTLSGNTIYF. The rearrangement uses TRBV7-9 and TRBJ1-3; D is perhaps TRBD1 (5 bases). Trimming shortened V by 4 bases and J by 1 base, and 17 bases separated the two germline ends. Germline CDR1 reads SEHNR; CDR2 reads FQNEAQ (reference sequence). The CDR3 sequence is 17 residues long.

J is TRBJ2-5 and V is TRBV7-2; D not resolved. The CDR3 has 15 residues. V was cut by 1 base and J by 5 bases, with 14 bases left in between. Germline V gene sequence: CDR1 SGHTA, CDR2 FQGNSA. CDR3 residues: CASSLELIGVETQYF. The CDR3 DNA is TGTGCCAGCAGCTTAGAATTGATTGGGGTGGAGACCCAGTACTTC.

The DNA of the CDR3 is TGCGCCAGCAGCCAAGCCTCTACCCCCAACTACGAGCAGTACTTC. Translating it yields CASSQASTPNYEQYF. The chain uses TRBV4-1 and TRBJ2-7, with no clear D. The V end was cut by 1 base, the J end by 3 bases, with 13 bases between. Germline V gene lookup returns CDR1 MGHRA and CDR2 YSYEKL. This CDR3 spans 15 amino acids.

The genes are TRBV6-5 and TRBJ1-4; TRBD1 is a possible D gene (6 bases). With 0 bases removed from V and 5 bases from J, the gap between germline ends came to 13 bases. In germline, CDR1 is MNHEY, CDR2 SVGAGI. This CDR3 is 16 amino acids long. The CDR3 region is CASSYSTRGVNEKLFF. CDR3 coding DNA: TGTGCCAGCAGTTACTCGACCAGGGGCGTAAATGAAAAACTGTTTTTT.

This rearrangement joins TRBV9 to TRBJ2-1; D tentatively fits TRBD1 or TRBD2 (6 bases each). CDR3 length: 17 amino acids. Per germline, CDR1 SGDLS and CDR2 YYNGEE. V was cut by 4 bases and J by 6 bases, with 23 bases left in between. In DNA form, the CDR3 reads TGTGCCAGCAGCCCCCGAGGAGGGCCCGAGGGGGTCAATGAGCAGTTCTTC. This sequence encodes CASSPRGGPEGVNEQFF.

The chain uses TRBV5-6 and TRBJ2-7, with 8 nucleotides matching TRBD1. CDR1 and CDR2 (germline): SGHDT, YYEEEE. The V segment lost 5 bases and the J segment 8 bases; nucleotides outside the gene matches: 6. This CDR3 region has 12 residues. CDR3 residues: CASRRGQGQQYF. As DNA, the CDR3 is TGTGCCAGCAGACGTGGACAGGGCCAGCAGTACTTC.

This chain links TRBV4-1 with TRBJ2-7; TRBD2 agrees at 14 bases. The CDR3 covers 15 residues. Germline CDR1 is MGHRA and CDR2 is YSYEKL. The V segment lost 4 bases and the J segment 3 bases; nucleotides outside the gene matches: 2. In nucleotides, the CDR3 is TGCGCCAGCAGCCCCGGGACTAGCGGGAGCTACGAGCAGTACTTC. Residues: CASSPGTSGSYEQYF.

This chain links TRBV7-2 with TRBJ1-1, with D possibly being TRBD1 (5 bases). V lost 4 bases and J lost 4, with 16 bases in between. The CDR3 extends over 15 amino acids. Germline V gene sequence: CDR1 SGHTA, CDR2 FQGNSA. The CDR3 is CASSSLWGWGTEAFF. CDR3 coding DNA: TGTGCCAGCAGCTCCTTATGGGGGTGGGGCACTGAAGCTTTCTTT.

The chain combines TRBV5-6 with TRBJ2-1; 8 nucleotides line up with TRBD2. The CDR3 loop spans 16 amino acids. Germline CDR1 reads SGHDT; CDR2 reads YYEEEE. The ends lost 0 bases at V and 8 bases at J; junction bases unmatched: 10. In DNA form, the CDR3 reads TGTGCCAGCAGCTTGGAGCCCAGCGGGGGAGGATATGAGCAGTTCTTC. Its protein product is CASSLEPSGGGYEQFF. Combining the CDR3 with reference TRBV5-6 and TRBJ2-1 gives the whole variable domain DAGVTQSPTHLIKTRGQQVTLRCSPKSGHDTVSWYQQALGQGPQFIFQYYEEEERQRGNFPDRFSGHQFPNYSSELNVNALLLGDSALYLCASSLEPSGGGYEQFFGPGTRLTVL.